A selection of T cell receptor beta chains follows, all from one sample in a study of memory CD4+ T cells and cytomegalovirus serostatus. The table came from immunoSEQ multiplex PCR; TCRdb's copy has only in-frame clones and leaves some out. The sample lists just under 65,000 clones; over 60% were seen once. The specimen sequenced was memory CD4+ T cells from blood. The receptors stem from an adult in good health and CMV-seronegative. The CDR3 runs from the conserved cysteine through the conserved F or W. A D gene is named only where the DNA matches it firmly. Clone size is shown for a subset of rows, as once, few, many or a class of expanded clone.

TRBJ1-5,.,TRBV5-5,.,TGTGCCAGCAGCCCACCCGGGGCAGAGGCCCAGCATTTT,CASSPPGAEAQHF
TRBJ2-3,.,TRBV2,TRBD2,TGTGCCAGCCCTCTGGGACTAGCGGGGCCGCCGTATTTT,CASPLGLAGPPYF
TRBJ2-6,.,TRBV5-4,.,TGTGCCAGCAGCCGGGGGCTACAGGGAACTGGGGCCAACGTCCTGACTTTC,CASSRGLQGTGANVLTF
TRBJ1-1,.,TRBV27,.,TGTGCCAGCAGTTCCTCCAGGGTGATCACTGAAGCTTTCTTT,CASSSSRVITEAFF
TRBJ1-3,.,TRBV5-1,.,TGCGCCAGCCGGAGTGGTGGGAGCTCTGGAAACACCATATATTTT,CASRSGGSSGNTIYF
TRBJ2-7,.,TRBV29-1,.,TGCAGCGTCAACCTAGGGGGGTGGGGATCCTACGAGCAGTACTTC,CSVNLGGWGSYEQYF
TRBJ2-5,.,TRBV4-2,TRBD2,TGTGCCAGCAGCGCGACTAGCAGCGGCGGGAAAGAGACCCAGTACTTC,CASSATSSGGKETQYF
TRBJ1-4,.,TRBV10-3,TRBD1,TGTGCCATCAGTGAAAACAGGGGGTCAACTAATGAAAAACTGTTTTTT,CAISENRGSTNEKLFF
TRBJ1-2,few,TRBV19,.,TGTGCCAGTAGGCCGGGGGGCCAGGTCTATGGCTACACCTTC,CASRPGGQVYGYTF
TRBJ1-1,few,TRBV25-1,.,TGTGCCAGCAGTTCCCAAGCGGGGCACACTGAAGCTTTCTTT,CASSSQAGHTEAFF
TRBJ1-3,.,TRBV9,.,TGTGCCAGCAGCGTAGATATCGGGGACTCTGGAAACACCATATATTTT,CASSVDIGDSGNTIYF
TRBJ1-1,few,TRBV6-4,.,TGTGCCAGCAGTGAACAGCCGAACACTGAAGCTTTCTTT,CASSEQPNTEAFF
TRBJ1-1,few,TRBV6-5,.,TGTGCCAGCAGTTACAAAGGAACAGCTTTCTTT,CASSYKGTAFF
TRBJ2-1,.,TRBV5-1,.,TGCGCCAGCAGCTCCCGGACAGGGAGGGGGAATGAGCAGTTCTTC,CASSSRTGRGNEQFF
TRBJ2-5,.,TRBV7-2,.,TGTGCCAGCAGCCAGGGGAGCTGGGATGAGACCCAGTACTTC,CASSQGSWDETQYF
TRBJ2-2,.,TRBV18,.,TGTGCCAGCTCAGGAGATATCACCGGGGAGCTGTTTTTT,CASSGDITGELFF